This TCR beta chain was sequenced for a study of blood T cell repertoires in COVID-19. From germline, CDR1 is MNHNS and CDR2 SASEGT. V lost 7 bases to trimming and J lost 2 bases; unmatched junction nucleotides: 6. The CDR3 covers 14 residues. The assay was immunoSEQ multiplex PCR, and TCRdb's table has in-frame clones only and misses some. The table includes 25,000 to 35,000 clones, 78% detected once. This chain joins TRBV6-1 and TRBJ2-3, with TRBD2 matching 7 bases. This receptor was identified in a man older than 75 with acute or convalescent COVID-19. The material sequenced was peripheral blood. CDR3 sequence reads: CASTQRGDTDTQYF. The CDR3 coding sequence is TGTGCCAGCACGCAGCGGGGTGACACAGATACGCAGTATTTT.